The rows below give T cell receptor beta chains drawn from one sample of a study of T cell clonotyping in hematopoietic cell transplantation. Measured with immunoSEQ multiplex PCR; TCRdb has only the in-frame clones, and not every one. The sample includes under 30,000 clones, 92% seen only once; the top ten take about 10%. The sample was PBMCs, taken 100 days after allogeneic stem cell transplant. The receptor set was obtained from a female patient aged 50-59 years who had an allogeneic stem cell transplant from a related donor, so the T cells may come from the graft donor. Some clones in this sample may be carry-over from other donors' samples. CDR3s include the opening cysteine and the closing phenylalanine or tryptophan. D genes are given only for firm matches. Not every row has a clone size; where given, it reads once, few, many or a size class.

D gene: TRBD1
V gene: TRBV5-1
J gene: TRBJ2-7
clone size: -
CDR3 protein: CASSYSGQGYYEQYF
CDR3 DNA: TGCGCCAGCAGCTATAGCGGACAGGGATACTACGAGCAGTACTTC

D gene: -
V gene: TRBV7-2
J gene: TRBJ1-5
clone size: -
CDR3 protein: CASSLQPNQPQHF
CDR3 DNA: TGTGCCAGCAGCTTACAGCCGAATCAGCCCCAGCATTTT

D gene: TRBD1
V gene: TRBV5-4
J gene: TRBJ1-3
clone size: -
CDR3 protein: CASSLEGQGASGNTIYF
CDR3 DNA: TGTGCCAGCAGCTTGGAGGGACAGGGGGCTTCTGGAAACACCATATATTTT

D gene: -
V gene: TRBV5-1
J gene: TRBJ2-7
clone size: -
CDR3 protein: CASSPDSSYEQYF
CDR3 DNA: TGCGCCAGCAGCCCGGACAGCTCCTACGAGCAGTACTTC

D gene: -
V gene: TRBV5-4
J gene: TRBJ2-7
clone size: -
CDR3 protein: CASSLDNYEQYF
CDR3 DNA: TGTGCCAGCAGCCTGGACAACTACGAGCAGTACTTC

D gene: -
V gene: TRBV6-1
J gene: TRBJ2-5
clone size: -
CDR3 protein: CASSAEGGETQYF
CDR3 DNA: TGTGCCAGCAGTGCTGAGGGGGGGGAGACCCAGTACTTC

D gene: TRBD1
V gene: TRBV2
J gene: TRBJ2-7
clone size: -
CDR3 protein: CASRGQGYEQYF
CDR3 DNA: TGTGCCAGCAGAGGACAGGGCTACGAGCAGTACTTC

D gene: TRBD1
V gene: TRBV7-9
J gene: TRBJ2-7
clone size: -
CDR3 protein: CASSPRAGGTYEQYF
CDR3 DNA: TGTGCCAGCAGCCCGAGGGCAGGGGGAACCTACGAGCAGTACTTC

D gene: -
V gene: TRBV27
J gene: TRBJ2-7
clone size: -
CDR3 protein: CASSLSPYEQYF
CDR3 DNA: TGTGCCAGCAGTTTATCCCCATACGAGCAGTACTTC

D gene: TRBD2
V gene: TRBV4-3
J gene: TRBJ2-7
clone size: -
CDR3 protein: CASSPGLAGGIYEQYF
CDR3 DNA: TGCGCCAGCAGCCCGGGACTAGCGGGGGGAATCTACGAGCAGTACTTC

D gene: -
V gene: TRBV6-1
J gene: TRBJ1-6
clone size: few
CDR3 protein: CASSEIPNSPLHF
CDR3 DNA: TGTGCCAGCAGTGAAATCCCCAATTCACCCCTCCACTTT

D gene: TRBD1
V gene: TRBV9
J gene: TRBJ1-2
clone size: once
CDR3 protein: CASSAEGTGGWYTF
CDR3 DNA: TGTGCCAGCAGCGCAGAGGGGACAGGGGGATGGTACACCTTC

D gene: -
V gene: TRBV27
J gene: TRBJ2-5
clone size: once
CDR3 protein: CASSLKRQETQYF
CDR3 DNA: TGTGCCAGCAGTTTAAAGCGGCAAGAGACCCAGTACTTC